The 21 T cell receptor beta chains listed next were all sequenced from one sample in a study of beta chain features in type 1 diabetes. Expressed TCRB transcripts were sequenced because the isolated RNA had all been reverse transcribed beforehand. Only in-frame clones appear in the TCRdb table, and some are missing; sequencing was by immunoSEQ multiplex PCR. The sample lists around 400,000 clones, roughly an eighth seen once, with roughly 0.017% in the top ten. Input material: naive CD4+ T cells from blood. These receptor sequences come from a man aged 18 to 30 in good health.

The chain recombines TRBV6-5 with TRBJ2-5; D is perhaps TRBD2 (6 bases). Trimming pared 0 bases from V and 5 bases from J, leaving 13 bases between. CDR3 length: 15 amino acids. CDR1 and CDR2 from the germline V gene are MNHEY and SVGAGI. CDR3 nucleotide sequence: TGTGCCAGCAGTTACTCGATTTCGCTAGCGGAGACCCAGTACTTC. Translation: CASSYSISLAETQYF.

Written as DNA, the CDR3 is TGTGCCAGCAGTGAATCAGGCCCTCAGCCCCAGCATTTT. Its translation: CASSESGPQPQHF. V gene TRBV25-1 combines with J gene TRBJ1-5; D remains unclear. This CDR3 region has 13 residues. Germline V gene data show CDR1 as MGHDK and CDR2 as SYGVNS. With 1 base removed from V and 6 bases from J, the gap between germline ends came to 7 bases.

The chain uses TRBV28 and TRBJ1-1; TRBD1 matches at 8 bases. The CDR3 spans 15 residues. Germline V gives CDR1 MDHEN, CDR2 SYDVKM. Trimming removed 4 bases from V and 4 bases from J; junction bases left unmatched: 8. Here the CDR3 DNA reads TGTGCCAGCAGTTACCCATCGGACAGGGTCACTGAAGCTTTCTTT. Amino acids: CASSYPSDRVTEAFF.

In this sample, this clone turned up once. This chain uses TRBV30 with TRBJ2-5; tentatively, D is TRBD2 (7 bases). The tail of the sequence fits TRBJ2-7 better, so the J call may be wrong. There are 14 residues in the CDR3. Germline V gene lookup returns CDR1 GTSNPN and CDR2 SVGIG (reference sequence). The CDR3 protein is CAWNRGALTYEQYF. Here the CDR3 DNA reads TGTGCCTGGAACCGGGGGGCCCTAACCTACGAGCAGTACTTC.

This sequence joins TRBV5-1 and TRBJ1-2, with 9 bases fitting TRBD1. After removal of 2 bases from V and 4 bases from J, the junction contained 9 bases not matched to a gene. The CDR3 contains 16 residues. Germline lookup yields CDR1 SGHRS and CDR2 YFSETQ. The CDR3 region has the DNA TGCGCCAGCAGCTTATCCGGGACAGGGTTAGTCTATGGCTACACCTTC. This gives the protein CASSLSGTGLVYGYTF.

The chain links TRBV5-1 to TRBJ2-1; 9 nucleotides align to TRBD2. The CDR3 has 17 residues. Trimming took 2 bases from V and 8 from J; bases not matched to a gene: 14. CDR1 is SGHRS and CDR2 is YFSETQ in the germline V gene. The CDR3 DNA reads TGCGCCAGCAGCTTTTGGGGCGGGGGGGCCGAAGTCTATGAGCAGTTCTTC. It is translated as CASSFWGGGAEVYEQFF.

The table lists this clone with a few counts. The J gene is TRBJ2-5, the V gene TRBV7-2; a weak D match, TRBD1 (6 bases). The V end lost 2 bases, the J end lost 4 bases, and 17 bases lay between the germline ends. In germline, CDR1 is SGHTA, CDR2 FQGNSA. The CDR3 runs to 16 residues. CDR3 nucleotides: TGTGCCAGCAGCTTAAGAATCGGCAGGGGCCCAGAGACCCAGTACTTC. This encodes CASSLRIGRGPETQYF.

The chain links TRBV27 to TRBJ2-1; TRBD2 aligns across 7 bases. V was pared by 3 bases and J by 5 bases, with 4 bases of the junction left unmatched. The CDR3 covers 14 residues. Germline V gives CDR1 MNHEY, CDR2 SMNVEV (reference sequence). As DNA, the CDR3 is TGTGCCAGCAGTTTCCAGCGGGATCACAATGAGCAGTTCTTC. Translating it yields CASSFQRDHNEQFF.

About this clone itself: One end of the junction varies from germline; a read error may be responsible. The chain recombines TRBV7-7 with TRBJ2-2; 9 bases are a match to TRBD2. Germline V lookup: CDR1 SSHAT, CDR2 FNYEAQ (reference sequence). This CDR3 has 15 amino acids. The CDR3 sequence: CASSGLASGTGELFF. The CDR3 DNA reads TGTGCTAGCAGCGGACTAGCGTCGGGCACCGGGGAGCTGTTTTTT. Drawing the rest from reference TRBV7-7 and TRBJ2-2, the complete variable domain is GAGVSQSPRYKVTKRGQDVTLRCDPISSHATLYWYQQALGQGPEFLTYFNYEAQPDKSGLPSDRFSAERPEGSISTLTIQRTEQRDSAMYRCASSGLASGTGELFFGEGSRLTVL.

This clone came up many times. CDR3 in amino acids: CASSHRGNTEAFF. The CDR3 DNA sequence: TGCGCCAGCAGCCACAGGGGAAACACTGAAGCTTTCTTT. V usage is TRBV23-1 and J usage is TRBJ1-1, with TRBD1 matching 7 bases. TRBV23-1 is labeled an ORF, and its function is uncertain. J was trimmed by 2 bases and V by 6 bases; bases with no gene match: 3. This CDR3 is 13 amino acids long.

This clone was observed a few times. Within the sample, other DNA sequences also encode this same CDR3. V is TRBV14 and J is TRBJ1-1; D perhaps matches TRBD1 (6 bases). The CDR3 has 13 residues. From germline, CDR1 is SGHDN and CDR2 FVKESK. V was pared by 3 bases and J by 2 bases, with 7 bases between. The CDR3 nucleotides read TGTGCCAGCAGCCAGGACAGAAACACTGAAGCTTTCTTT. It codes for CASSQDRNTEAFF. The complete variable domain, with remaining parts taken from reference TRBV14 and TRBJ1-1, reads EAGVTQFPSHSVIEKGQTVTLRCDPISGHDNLYWYRRVMGKEIKFLLHFVKESKQDESGMPNNRFLAERTGGTYSTLKVQPAELEDSGVYFCASSQDRNTEAFFGQGTRLTVV.

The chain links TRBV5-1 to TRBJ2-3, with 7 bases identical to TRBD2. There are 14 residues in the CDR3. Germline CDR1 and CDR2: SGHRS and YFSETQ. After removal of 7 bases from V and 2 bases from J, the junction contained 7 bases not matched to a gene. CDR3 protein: CASGEAGYTDTQYF. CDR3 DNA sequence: TGCGCCAGCGGTGAAGCGGGGTACACAGATACGCAGTATTTT. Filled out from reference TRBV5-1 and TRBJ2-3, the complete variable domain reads KAGVTQTPRYLIKTRGQQVTLSCSPISGHRSVSWYQQTPGQGLQFLFEYFSETQRNKGNFPGRFSGRQFSNSRSEMNVSTLELGDSALYLCASGEAGYTDTQYFGPGTRLTVL.

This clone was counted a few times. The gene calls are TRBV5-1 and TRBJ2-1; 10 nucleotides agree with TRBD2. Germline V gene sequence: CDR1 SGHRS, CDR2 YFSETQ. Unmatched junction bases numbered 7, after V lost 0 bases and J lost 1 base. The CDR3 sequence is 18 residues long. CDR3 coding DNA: TGCGCCAGCAGCTTGGAAAGCGGGAGGGCCAGGTCCTACAATGAGCAGTTCTTC. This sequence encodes CASSLESGRARSYNEQFF.

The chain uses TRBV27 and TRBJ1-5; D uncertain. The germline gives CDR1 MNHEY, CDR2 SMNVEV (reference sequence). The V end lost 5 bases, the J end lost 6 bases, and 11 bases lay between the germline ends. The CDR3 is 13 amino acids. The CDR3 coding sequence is TGTGCCAGCAGTGTTACGGAGCTTCAGCCCCAGCATTTT. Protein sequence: CASSVTELQPQHF.

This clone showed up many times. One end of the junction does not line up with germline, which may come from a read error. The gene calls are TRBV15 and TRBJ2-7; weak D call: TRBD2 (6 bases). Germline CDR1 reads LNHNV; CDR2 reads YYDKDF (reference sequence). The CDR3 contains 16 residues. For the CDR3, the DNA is TGTGCCACCAGCAGGGCCCGAGGGACTTCTTCTCGTAGGGTGGACTTC. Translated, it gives CATSRARGTSSRRVDF.

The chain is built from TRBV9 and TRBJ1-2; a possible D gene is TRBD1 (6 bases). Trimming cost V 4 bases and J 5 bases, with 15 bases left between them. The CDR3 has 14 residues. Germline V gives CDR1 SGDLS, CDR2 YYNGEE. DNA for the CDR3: TGTGCCAGCAGCCCAGCAGGGGCATGGTATGGCTACACCTTC. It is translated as CASSPAGAWYGYTF.

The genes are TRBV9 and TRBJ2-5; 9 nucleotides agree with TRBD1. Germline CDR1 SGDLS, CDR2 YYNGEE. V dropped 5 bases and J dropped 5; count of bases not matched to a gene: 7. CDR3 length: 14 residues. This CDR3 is CASSSTGGRETQYF. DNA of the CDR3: TGTGCCAGCAGTAGTACAGGGGGCCGGGAGACCCAGTACTTC.

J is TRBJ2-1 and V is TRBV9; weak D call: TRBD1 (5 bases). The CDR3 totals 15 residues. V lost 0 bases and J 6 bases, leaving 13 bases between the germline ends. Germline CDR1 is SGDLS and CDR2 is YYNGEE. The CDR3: CASSVAAGWVNEQFF. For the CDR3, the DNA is TGTGCCAGCAGCGTAGCGGCAGGGTGGGTCAATGAGCAGTTCTTC.

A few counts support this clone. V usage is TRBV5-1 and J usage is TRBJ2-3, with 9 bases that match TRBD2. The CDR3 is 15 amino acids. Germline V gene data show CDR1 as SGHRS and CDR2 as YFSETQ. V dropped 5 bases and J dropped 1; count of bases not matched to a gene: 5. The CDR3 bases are TGCGCCAGCAGTTATAGCGGGAGAGGCACAGATACGCAGTATTTT. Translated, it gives CASSYSGRGTDTQYF.

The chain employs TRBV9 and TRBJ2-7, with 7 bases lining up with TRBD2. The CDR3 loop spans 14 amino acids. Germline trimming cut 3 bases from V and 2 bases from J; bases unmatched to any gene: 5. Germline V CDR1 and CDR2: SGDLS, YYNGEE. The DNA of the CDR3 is TGTGCCAGCAGCGCCTCCGGGACTACCTACGAGCAGTACTTC. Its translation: CASSASGTTYEQYF.

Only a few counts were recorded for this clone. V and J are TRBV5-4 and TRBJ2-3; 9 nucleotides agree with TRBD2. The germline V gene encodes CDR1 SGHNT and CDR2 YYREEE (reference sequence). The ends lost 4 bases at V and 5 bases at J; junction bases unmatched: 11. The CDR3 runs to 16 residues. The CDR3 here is CASSPGTSRDVDTQYF. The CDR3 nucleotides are TGTGCCAGCAGCCCAGGGACTAGCCGGGACGTAGATACGCAGTATTTT.